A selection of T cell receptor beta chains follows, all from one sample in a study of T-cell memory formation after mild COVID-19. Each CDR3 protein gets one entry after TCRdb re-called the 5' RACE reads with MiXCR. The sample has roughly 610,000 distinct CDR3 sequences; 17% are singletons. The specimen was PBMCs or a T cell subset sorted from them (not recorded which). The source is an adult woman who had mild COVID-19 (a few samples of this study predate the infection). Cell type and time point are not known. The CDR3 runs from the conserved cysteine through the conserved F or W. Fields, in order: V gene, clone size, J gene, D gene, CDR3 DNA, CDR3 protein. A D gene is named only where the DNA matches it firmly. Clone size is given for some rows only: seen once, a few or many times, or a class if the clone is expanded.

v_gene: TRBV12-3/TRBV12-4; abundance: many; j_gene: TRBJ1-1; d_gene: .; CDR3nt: TGTGCCAGCAGTTTATCGGGGTCCAACACTGAAGCTTTCTTT; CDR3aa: CASSLSGSNTEAFF
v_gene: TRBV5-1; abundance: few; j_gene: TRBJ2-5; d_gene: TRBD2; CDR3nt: TGCGCCAGCAGCGTAGGGACTAGCGGTTTAGAGACCCAGTACTTC; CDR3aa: CASSVGTSGLETQYF
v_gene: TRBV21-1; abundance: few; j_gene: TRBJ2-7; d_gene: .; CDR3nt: TGTGCCAGCATCGCCAGGCGCGACTACGAGCAGTACTTC; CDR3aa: CASIARRDYEQYF
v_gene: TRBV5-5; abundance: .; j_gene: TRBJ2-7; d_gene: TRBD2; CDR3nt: TGTGCCAGCTGTAGCGGGGACTACGAGCAGTACTTC; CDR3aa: CASCSGDYEQYF
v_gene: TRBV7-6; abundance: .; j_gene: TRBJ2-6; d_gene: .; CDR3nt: TGTGCCAGCAGAAATGGGCCCTCTGGGGCCAACGTCCTGACTTTC; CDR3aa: CASRNGPSGANVLTF
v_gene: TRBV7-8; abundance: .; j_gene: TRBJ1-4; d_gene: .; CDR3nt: TGTGCCAGCAGCTCAGAGAAGCGAACTAATGAAAAACTGTTTTTT; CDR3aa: CASSSEKRTNEKLFF
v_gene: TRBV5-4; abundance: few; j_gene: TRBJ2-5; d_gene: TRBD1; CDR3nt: TGTGCCAGCAGCCTACCCGGACAGGCCAAGGGGACCCAGTACTTC; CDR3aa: CASSLPGQAKGTQYF
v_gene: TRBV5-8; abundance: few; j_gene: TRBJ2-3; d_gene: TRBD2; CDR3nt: TGTGCCAGCAGCTCCGACGGGACTAGCGGCGCACCAGATACGCAGTATTTT; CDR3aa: CASSSDGTSGAPDTQYF
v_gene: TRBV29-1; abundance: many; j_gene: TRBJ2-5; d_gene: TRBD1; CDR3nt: TGCAGCGTTGAATTACATTTGGGACAGGGGTGGTTGGAGACCCAGTACTTC; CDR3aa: CSVELHLGQGWLETQYF
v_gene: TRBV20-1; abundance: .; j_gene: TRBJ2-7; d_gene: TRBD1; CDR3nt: TGCAGTGCTAGAGATCTTAGGACAGGGGTTACATCATACGAGCAGTACTTC; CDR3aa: CSARDLRTGVTSYEQYF
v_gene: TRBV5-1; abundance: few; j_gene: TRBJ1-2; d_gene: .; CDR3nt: TGCGCCAGTGGTGAGGGAGCTAACTATGGCTACACCTTC; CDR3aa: CASGEGANYGYTF
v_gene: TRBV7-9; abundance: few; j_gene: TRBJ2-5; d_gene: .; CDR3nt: TGTGCCAGCAGTCTTTCCCACGACCAGGTTGAGACCCAGTACTTC; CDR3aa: CASSLSHDQVETQYF
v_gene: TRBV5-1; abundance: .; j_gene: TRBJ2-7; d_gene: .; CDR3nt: TGCGCCAGCAGCAGTGGCAGGGGCCTCTCCTACGAGCAGTACTTC; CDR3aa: CASSSGRGLSYEQYF
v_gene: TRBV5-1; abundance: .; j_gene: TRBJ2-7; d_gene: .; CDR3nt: TGCGCCAGCAGCGTGGATGGGGGCCCCACGGCCTACGAGCAGTACTTC; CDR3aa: CASSVDGGPTAYEQYF
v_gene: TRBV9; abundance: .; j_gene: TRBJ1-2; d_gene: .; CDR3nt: TGTGCCAGCAGCGCTGACTTGCTGAACTATGGCTACACCTTC; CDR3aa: CASSADLLNYGYTF
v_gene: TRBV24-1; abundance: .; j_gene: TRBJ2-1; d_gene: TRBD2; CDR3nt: TGTGCCACCTCAGTGGCTAGCGAGCGGGGTGAGCAGTTCTTC; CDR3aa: CATSVASERGEQFF
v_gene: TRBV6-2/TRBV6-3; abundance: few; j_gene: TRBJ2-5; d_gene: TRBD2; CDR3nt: TGTGCCAGCAGCTCAACTAGCGGAACTTACGCGGGGCAAGAGACCCAGTACTTC; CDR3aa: CASSSTSGTYAGQETQYF
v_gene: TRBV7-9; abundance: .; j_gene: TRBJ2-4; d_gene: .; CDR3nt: TGTGCCAGCAGCTTAGACGCGGTAGCCAAAAACATTCAGTACTTC; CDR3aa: CASSLDAVAKNIQYF
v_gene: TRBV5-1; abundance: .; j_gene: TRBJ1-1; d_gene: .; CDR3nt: TGCGCCAGCAGCTTGGGACAGGTAGGGCACACTGAAGCTTTCTTT; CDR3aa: CASSLGQVGHTEAFF
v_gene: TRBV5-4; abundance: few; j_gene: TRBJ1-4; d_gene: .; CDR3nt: TGTGCCAGCAGCTTGGACGGCAGGGTTGCCGAAAAACTGTTTTTT; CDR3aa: CASSLDGRVAEKLFF
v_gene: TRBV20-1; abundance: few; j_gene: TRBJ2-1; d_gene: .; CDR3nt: TGCAGTGCTAGAGATCGCCTAGGGTACAATGAGCAGTTCTTC; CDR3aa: CSARDRLGYNEQFF
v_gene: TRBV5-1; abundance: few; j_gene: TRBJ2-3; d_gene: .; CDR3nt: TGCGCCAGCAGCCCCGGGACCCGGCTTAGCACAGATACGCAGTATTTT; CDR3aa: CASSPGTRLSTDTQYF
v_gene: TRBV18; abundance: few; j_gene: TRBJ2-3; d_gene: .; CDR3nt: TGTGCCAGCTCACCACCTCGACGCTCGCTCACAGATACGCAGTATTTT; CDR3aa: CASSPPRRSLTDTQYF
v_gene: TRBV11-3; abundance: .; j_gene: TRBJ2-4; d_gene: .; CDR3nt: TGTGCCAGCAGCTCCGTGATGGGCATTCAGTACTTC; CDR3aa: CASSSVMGIQYF
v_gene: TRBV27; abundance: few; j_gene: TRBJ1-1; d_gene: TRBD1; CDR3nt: TGTGCCAGCAGTTCTGCACAGGGGACGCGCGAGGCTTTCTTT; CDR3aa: CASSSAQGTREAFF
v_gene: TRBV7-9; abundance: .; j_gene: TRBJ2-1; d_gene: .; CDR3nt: TGTGCCAGCAGGGGACGGAAAGATTACAATGAGCAGTTCTTC; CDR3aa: CASRGRKDYNEQFF
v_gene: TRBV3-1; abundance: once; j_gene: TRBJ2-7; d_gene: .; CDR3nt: TGTGCCAGCAGCACAGACCCTCGGCGGCAGGGAGGTTACGAGCAGTACTTC; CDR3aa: CASSTDPRRQGGYEQYF
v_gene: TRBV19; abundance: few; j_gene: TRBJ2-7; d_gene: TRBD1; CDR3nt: TGTGCCAGTCTCCTGACAGGGGCCACCTACGAGCAGTACTTC; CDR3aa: CASLLTGATYEQYF
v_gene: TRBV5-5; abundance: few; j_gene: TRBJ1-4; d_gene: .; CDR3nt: TGTGCCAGCAGCCACCACGGGGGTACAACTAATGAAAAACTGTTTTTT; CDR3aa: CASSHHGGTTNEKLFF
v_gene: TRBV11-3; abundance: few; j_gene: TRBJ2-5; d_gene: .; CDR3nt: TGTGCCAGCAGCTCCCCATTCGACTACTCCCAAGAGACCCAGTACTTC; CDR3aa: CASSSPFDYSQETQYF
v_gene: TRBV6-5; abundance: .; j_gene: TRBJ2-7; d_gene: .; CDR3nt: TGTGCCAGCACCCCCGGAGGTGACCCAGTCTACGAGCAGTACTTC; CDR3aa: CASTPGGDPVYEQYF
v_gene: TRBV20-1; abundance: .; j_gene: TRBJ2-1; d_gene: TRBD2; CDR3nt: TGCAGTGCTCCCGGACTAGCGGTTCTCTACAATGAGCAGTTCTTC; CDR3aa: CSAPGLAVLYNEQFF
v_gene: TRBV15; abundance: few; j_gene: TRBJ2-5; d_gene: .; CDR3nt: TGTGCCACCAGCCCCGGACCGGGAGAGACCCAGTACTTC; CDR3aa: CATSPGPGETQYF
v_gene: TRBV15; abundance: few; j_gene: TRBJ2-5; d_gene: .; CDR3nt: TGTGCCACCCAGGGCAGGGGAGAGACCCAGTACTTC; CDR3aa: CATQGRGETQYF
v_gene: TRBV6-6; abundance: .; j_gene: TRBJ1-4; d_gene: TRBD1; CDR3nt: TGTGCCAGCAGCACGGGGACAGGAAAAAATGAAAAACTGTTTTTT; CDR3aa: CASSTGTGKNEKLFF
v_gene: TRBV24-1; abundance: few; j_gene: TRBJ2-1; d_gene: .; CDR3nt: TGTGCCACCAGTGGGGCTGCAGAGCGAAATGAGCAGTTCTTC; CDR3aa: CATSGAAERNEQFF
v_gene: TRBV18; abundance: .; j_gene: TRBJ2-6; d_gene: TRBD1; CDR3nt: TGTGCCAGCTCACCGGGACAGGGGCCTGGGGCCAACGTCCTGACTTTC; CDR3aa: CASSPGQGPGANVLTF
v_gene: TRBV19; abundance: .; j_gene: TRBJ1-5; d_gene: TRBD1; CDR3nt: TGTGCCAGTAGTCCCGGACAGGGGCTTCAGCCCCAGCATTTT; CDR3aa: CASSPGQGLQPQHF
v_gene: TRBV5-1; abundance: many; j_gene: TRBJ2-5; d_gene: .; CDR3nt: TGCGCCAGCAGCTTAGACCTTTATGGAGAGACCCAGTACTTC; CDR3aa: CASSLDLYGETQYF
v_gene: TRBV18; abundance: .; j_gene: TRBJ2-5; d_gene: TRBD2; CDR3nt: TGTGCCAGCTCACCACGGACTAGCAGTCAAGAGACCCAGTACTTC; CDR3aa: CASSPRTSSQETQYF
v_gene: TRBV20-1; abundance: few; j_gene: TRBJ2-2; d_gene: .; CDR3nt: TGCAGTGCTAGGAAGGGGTCGCGGCAGACCGGGGAGCTGTTTTTT; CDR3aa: CSARKGSRQTGELFF
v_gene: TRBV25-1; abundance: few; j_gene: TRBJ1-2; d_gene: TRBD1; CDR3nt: TGTGCCAGCAGTGATTTTACCGGACAGGGGTCGTATGGCTACACCTTC; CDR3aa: CASSDFTGQGSYGYTF
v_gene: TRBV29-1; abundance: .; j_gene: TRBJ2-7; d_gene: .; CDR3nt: TGCAGCGTTGCCCCGACAGTTTCCTACGAGCAGTACTTC; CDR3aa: CSVAPTVSYEQYF
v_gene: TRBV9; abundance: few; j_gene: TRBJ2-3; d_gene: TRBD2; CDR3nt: TGTGCCAGCAGCGGTTCCGGGACTAGCCCCGTTAGCACAGATACGCAGTATTTT; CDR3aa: CASSGSGTSPVSTDTQYF
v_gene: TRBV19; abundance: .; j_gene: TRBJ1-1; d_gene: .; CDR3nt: TGTGCCAGTAGTATCGTTGCTTCAGGGGAGTTGGGAGCATACACTGAAGCTTTCTTT; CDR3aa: CASSIVASGELGAYTEAFF
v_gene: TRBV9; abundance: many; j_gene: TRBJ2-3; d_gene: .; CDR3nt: TGTGCCAGCAGCGTAGGCGGTAGCACAGATACGCAGTATTTT; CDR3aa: CASSVGGSTDTQYF
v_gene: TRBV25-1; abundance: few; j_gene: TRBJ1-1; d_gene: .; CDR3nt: TGTGCCAGCAGCAAAGAAGTGGGGAGCACTGAAGCTTTCTTT; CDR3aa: CASSKEVGSTEAFF
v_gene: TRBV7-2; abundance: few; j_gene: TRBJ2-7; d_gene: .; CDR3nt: TGTGCCAGCAGCCGGACCCCGAGCTCCTACGAGCAGTACTTC; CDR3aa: CASSRTPSSYEQYF
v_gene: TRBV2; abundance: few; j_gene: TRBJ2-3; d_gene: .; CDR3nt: TGTGCCGGCAGAGGGGGTATTGGCCGAGATACGCAGTATTTT; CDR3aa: CAGRGGIGRDTQYF